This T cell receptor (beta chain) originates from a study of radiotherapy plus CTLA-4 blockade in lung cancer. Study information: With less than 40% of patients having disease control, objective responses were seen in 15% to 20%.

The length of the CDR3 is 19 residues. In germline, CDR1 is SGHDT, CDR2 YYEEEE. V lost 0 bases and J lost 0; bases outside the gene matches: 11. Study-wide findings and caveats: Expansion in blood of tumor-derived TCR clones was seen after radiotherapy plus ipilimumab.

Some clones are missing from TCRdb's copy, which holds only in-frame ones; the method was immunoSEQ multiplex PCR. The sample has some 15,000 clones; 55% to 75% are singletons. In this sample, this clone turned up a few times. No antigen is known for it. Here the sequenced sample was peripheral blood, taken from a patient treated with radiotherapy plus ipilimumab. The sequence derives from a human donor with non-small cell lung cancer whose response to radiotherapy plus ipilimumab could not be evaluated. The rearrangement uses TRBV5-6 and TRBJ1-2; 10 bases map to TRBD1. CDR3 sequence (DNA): TGTGCCAGCAGCTTGGTCACCGCGACAGGGGGCCCTACTAACTATGGCTACACCTTC. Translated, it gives CASSLVTATGGPTNYGYTF.